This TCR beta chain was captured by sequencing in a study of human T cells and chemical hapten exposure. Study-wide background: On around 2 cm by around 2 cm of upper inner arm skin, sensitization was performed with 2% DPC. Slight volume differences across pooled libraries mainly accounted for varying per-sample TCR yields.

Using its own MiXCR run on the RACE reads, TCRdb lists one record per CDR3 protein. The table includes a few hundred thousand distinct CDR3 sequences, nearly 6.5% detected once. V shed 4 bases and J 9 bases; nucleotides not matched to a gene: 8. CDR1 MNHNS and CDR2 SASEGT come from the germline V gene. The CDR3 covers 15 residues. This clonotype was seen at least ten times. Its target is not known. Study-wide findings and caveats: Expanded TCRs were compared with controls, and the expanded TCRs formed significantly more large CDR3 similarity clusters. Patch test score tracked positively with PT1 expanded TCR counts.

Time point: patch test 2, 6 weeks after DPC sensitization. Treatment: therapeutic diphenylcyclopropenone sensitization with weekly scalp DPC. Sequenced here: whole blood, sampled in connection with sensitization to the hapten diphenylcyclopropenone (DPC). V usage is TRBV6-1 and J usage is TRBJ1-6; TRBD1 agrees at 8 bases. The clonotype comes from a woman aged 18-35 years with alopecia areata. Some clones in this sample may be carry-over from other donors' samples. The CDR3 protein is CASSVQGGLGSPLHF. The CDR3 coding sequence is TGTGCCAGCAGTGTACAGGGGGGTCTAGGTTCACCCCTCCACTTT.